What follows are 17 T cell receptor beta chains derived from one specimen sequenced in a study of cytotoxic CD8 clonotypes in ibrutinib-treated CLL. TCRdb's copy holds only in-frame clones and misses some; the assay was immunoSEQ multiplex PCR. The sample contains over 95,000 clones, roughly 57% of which appear only once. Sequenced material: PBMCs, taken after 24 months of ibrutinib treatment. The receptors originated from a human donor with chronic lymphocytic leukemia.

V gene TRBV5-4 combines with J gene TRBJ2-2; a weak D match, TRBD1 (6 bases). The CDR3 extends over 15 amino acids. V was pared by 1 base and J by 6 bases, with 13 bases between. Germline V gene sequence: CDR1 SGHNT, CDR2 YYREEE (reference sequence). CDR3 DNA sequence: TGTGCCAGCAGCTTGCCAGGGGTTGAAGCCGGGGAGCTGTTTTTT. It encodes CASSLPGVEAGELFF.

This sequence joins TRBV18 and TRBJ2-6; no clear D gene. The V gene's germline CDR1 is KGHSH and CDR2 LQKENI. V was shortened by 1 base and J by 0 bases, with 4 bases between the two germline ends. The CDR3 extends over 15 amino acids. Here the CDR3 reads CASSPRDSGANVLTF. The CDR3 DNA reads as TGTGCCAGCTCACCACGGGACTCTGGGGCCAACGTCCTGACTTTC.

This chain uses TRBV4-2 with TRBJ1-5; unclear D gene. Germline assignment: CDR1 LGHNA and CDR2 YNFKEQ. The length of the CDR3 is 14 residues. With 0 bases removed from V and 3 bases from J, the gap between germline ends came to 6 bases. CDR3 amino acids: CASSQDNNNQPQHF. The CDR3 DNA follows: TGTGCCAGCAGCCAAGATAACAACAATCAGCCCCAGCATTTT.

The rearrangement links TRBV9 to TRBJ2-7; 14 positions match TRBD2. V lost 4 bases and J lost 2; bases outside the gene matches: 11. CDR1 and CDR2 (germline): SGDLS, YYNGEE. The CDR3 totals 18 residues. CDR3 coding DNA: TGTGCCAGCAGCCCCGGGACTAGCGGGGGCCTCAGCACCTACGAGCAGTACTTC. Translating gives CASSPGTSGGLSTYEQYF.

The sample holds a few counts of this clone. The chain uses TRBV10-3 and TRBJ2-1; no definite D call. The CDR3 consists of 10 residues. In germline, CDR1 is ENHRY, CDR2 SYGVKD. Trimming stripped 8 bases from V and 10 bases from J, with 9 bases between. CDR3 protein: CAILSREQFF. The CDR3 DNA reads as TGTGCCATCCTATCGAGGGAGCAGTTCTTC.

This clone was detected a few times. The chain uses TRBV25-1 and TRBJ1-2; TRBD1 matches 8 bases. Losses at the gene ends were 9 bases for V and 5 bases for J; bases not matched to a gene: 5. CDR3 length: 12 residues. Germline loops: CDR1 MGHDK, CDR2 SYGVNS. CDR3 sequence (DNA): TGTGCCAGTCGGGACAGGCTATATGGCTACACCTTC. Translation gives CASRDRLYGYTF.

This clone was detected once. The chain has TRBV30 and TRBJ1-5; D is unclear. The CDR3 covers 17 residues. Germline lookup yields CDR1 GTSNPN and CDR2 SVGIG (reference sequence). Between the trimmed V and J ends, which lost 3 bases and 3 bases, there was a span of 21 bases. CDR3 loop: CAWRPANSLAVNQPQHF. The CDR3 bases are TGTGCCTGGAGGCCCGCAAACAGTCTAGCTGTCAATCAGCCCCAGCATTTT.

The chain has TRBV5-8 and TRBJ2-3; TRBD1 aligns across 8 bases. Germline CDR1 and CDR2: SGHTS and YDEGEE. The CDR3 runs to 14 residues. The V and J ends lost 3 bases and 5 bases, in that order; junction bases with no gene match: 5. The DNA for the CDR3 is TGTGCCAGCAGCTCGGACAGGGTACTAGATACGCAGTATTTT. Residues: CASSSDRVLDTQYF. Variable domain in full (rest from reference TRBV5-8 and TRBJ2-3): EAGVTQSPTHLIKTRGQQATLRCSPISGHTSVYWYQQALGLGLQFLLWYDEGEERNRGNFPPRFSGRQFPNYSSELNVNALELEDSALYLCASSSDRVLDTQYFGPGTRLTVL.

V is TRBV6-7 and J is TRBJ2-5; 9 nucleotides align to TRBD2. TRBV6-7 is sorted into the ORF group, with uncertain function. The CDR3 contains 15 residues. With V trimmed by 0 bases and J by 7 bases, 6 bases remained unmatched. CDR3 in amino acids: CASSYSSGGTGTQYF. The CDR3 DNA reads as TGTGCCAGCAGTTACTCTAGCGGGGGTACGGGGACCCAGTACTTC.

The chain is built from TRBV6-1 and TRBJ1-5; no clear D gene. The CDR3 covers 13 residues. The germline gives CDR1 MNHNS, CDR2 SASEGT. V was pared by 2 bases and J by 7 bases, with 9 bases between. The CDR3 protein is CASSERDTQPQHF. The CDR3 DNA reads as TGTGCCAGCAGTGAACGTGACACCCAGCCCCAGCATTTT.

In this sample, this clone turned up a few times. The chain has TRBV18 and TRBJ1-5, with D unclear. The CDR3 has 15 amino acids. V lost 6 bases, J lost 7 bases, and 19 bases lay in between. Germline assignment: CDR1 KGHSH and CDR2 LQKENI. The CDR3 DNA follows: TGTGCCAGCTCGGCCGGGCCACAGACGAAACAGCCCCAGCATTTT. It is translated as CASSAGPQTKQPQHF.

The chain carries TRBV4-2 and TRBJ1-4; D remains ambiguous. The germline V and J ends were trimmed by 0 bases and 5 bases, with 13 bases remaining between them. The CDR3 has 16 residues. Germline V gene sequence: CDR1 LGHNA, CDR2 YNFKEQ. CDR3 in amino acids: CASSQEVGGINEKLFF. CDR3 DNA sequence: TGTGCCAGCAGCCAAGAAGTGGGCGGCATAAATGAAAAACTGTTTTTT.

V is TRBV5-1 and J is TRBJ1-1; TRBD1 agrees at 8 bases. The CDR3 loop spans 18 amino acids. In germline, CDR1 is SGHRS, CDR2 YFSETQ. The trim removed 0 bases at V and 5 bases at J, leaving 15 bases unmatched. The CDR3 nucleotides are TGCGCCAGCAGCTTGGTAAAGGGATCGGGACAGGAGGAGACTGAAGCTTTCTTT. It translates to CASSLVKGSGQEETEAFF.

J is TRBJ1-2 and V is TRBV6-5, with 7 nucleotides matching TRBD1. J lost 3 bases, V lost 0 bases, and 7 bases had no gene match. CDR1 is MNHEY, CDR2 SVGAGI, per germline. The CDR3 spans 16 residues. CDR3: CASSYSKPTGDYGYTF. In DNA, the CDR3 is TGTGCCAGCAGTTACTCGAAACCTACAGGGGACTATGGCTACACCTTC.

This clone was seen a single time. The V call is TRBV6-5, the J call TRBJ2-3, with 9 positions matching TRBD1. The CDR3 sequence is 15 residues long. Germline loops: CDR1 MNHEY, CDR2 SVGAGI. The V gene end was trimmed by 6 bases and the J gene end by 5 bases; junction bases not matched to a gene: 9. CDR3: CASRITGGRVDTQYF. DNA for the CDR3: TGTGCCAGCAGAATAACAGGGGGCAGGGTAGATACGCAGTATTTT.

The chain links TRBV11-3 to TRBJ1-4; no firm D call. CDR1 and CDR2 (germline): SGHNT, YENEEA. V lost 8 bases, J lost 5 bases, and 21 bases lay in between. This CDR3 has 16 amino acids. CDR3 loop: CASSISPGSGNEKLFF. As DNA, the CDR3 is TGTGCCAGCTCAATTTCTCCGGGAAGTGGAAATGAAAAACTGTTTTTT.

The table lists this clone with a few counts. The V call is TRBV28, the J call TRBJ1-6, with D maybe TRBD1 (5 bases). Germline V CDR1 and CDR2: MDHEN, SYDVKM. The length of the CDR3 is 14 residues. Trimming pared 3 bases from V and 7 bases from J, leaving 10 bases between. This CDR3 is CASSLGRGNSPLHF. The CDR3 DNA is TGTGCCAGCAGTTTGGGACGCGGGAATTCACCCCTCCACTTT.